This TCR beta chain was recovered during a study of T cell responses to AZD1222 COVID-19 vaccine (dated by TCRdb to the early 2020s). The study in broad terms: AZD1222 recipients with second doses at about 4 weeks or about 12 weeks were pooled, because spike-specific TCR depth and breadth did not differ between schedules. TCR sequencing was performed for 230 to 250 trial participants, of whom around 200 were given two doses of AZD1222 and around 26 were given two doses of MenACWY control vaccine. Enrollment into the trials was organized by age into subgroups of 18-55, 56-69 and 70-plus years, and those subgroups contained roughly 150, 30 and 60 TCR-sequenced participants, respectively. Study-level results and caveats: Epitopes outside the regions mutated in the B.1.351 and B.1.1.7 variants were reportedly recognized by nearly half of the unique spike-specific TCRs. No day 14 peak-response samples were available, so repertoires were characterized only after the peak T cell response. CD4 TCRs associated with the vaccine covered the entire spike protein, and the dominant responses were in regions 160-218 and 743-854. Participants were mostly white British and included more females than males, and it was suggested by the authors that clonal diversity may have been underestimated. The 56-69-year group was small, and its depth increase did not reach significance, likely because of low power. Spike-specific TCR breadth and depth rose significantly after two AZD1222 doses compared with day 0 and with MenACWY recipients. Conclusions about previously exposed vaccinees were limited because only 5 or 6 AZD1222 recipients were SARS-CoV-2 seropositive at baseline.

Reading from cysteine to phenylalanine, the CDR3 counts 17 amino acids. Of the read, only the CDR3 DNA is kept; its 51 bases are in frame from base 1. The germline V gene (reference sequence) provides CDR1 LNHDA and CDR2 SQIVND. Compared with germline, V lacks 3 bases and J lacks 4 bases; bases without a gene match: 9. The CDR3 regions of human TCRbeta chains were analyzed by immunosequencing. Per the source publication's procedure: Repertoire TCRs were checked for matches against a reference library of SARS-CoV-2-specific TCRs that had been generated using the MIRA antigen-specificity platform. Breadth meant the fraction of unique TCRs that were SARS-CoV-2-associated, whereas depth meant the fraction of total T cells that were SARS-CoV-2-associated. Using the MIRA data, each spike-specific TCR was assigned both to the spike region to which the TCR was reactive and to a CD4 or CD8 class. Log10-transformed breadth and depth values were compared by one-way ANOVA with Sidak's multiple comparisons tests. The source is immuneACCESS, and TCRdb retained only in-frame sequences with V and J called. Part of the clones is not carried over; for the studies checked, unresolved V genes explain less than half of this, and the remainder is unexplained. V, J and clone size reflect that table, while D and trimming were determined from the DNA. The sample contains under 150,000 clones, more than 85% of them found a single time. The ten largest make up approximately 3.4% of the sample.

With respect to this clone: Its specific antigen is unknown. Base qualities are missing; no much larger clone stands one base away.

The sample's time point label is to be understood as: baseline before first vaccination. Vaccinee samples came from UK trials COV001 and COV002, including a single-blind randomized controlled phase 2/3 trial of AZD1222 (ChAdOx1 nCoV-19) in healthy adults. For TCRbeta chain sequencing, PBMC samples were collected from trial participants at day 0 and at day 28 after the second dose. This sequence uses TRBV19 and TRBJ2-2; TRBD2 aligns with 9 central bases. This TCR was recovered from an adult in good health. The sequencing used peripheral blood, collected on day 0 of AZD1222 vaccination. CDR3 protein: CASSIPAGGSGTGELFF. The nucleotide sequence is TGTGCCAGTAGTATTCCGGCGGGGGGGAGTGGCACCGGGGAGCTGTTTTTT. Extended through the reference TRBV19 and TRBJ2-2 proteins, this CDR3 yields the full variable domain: DGGITQSPKYLFRKEGQNVTLSCEQNLNHDAMYWYRQDPGQGLRLIYYSQIVNDFQKGDIAEGYSVSREKKESFPLTVTSAQKNPTAFYLCASSIPAGGSGTGELFFGEGSRLTVL.